This T cell receptor beta chain was sequenced for a study of T cells after posttransplantation cyclophosphamide. Overall study results and limits: Donor CD8+ memory clones often dominated recipient blood repertoires at later times. TRB clonality was highly associated with recipient CMV seropositivity and reactivation. Tissue-infiltrating T cells from skin or gut overlapped little with blood T cells.

Sequencing was performed with immunoSEQ multiplex PCR; in TCRdb, only in-frame clones are kept and a portion is missing. The sample holds approximately 41,000 clones, and no clone turns up only once. V was pared by 0 bases and J by 9 bases, with 12 bases between. This CDR3 has 15 residues. The V gene's germline CDR1 is SGHDN and CDR2 FVKESK. This clone was counted at least ten times. The antigen remains unidentified. The related graft donor's blood sample was taken on the day of bone marrow donation. Sequencing input: PBMCs. This chain uses TRBV14 with TRBJ1-6, with D hard to call. The receptor comes from a man aged 45 to 65 in good health, CMV-negative, and a related stem cell transplant donor. In DNA form, the CDR3 reads TGTGCCAGCAGCCAAGACCGGCCGGGTAGTTCACCCCTCCACTTT. Amino acids: CASSQDRPGSSPLHF.